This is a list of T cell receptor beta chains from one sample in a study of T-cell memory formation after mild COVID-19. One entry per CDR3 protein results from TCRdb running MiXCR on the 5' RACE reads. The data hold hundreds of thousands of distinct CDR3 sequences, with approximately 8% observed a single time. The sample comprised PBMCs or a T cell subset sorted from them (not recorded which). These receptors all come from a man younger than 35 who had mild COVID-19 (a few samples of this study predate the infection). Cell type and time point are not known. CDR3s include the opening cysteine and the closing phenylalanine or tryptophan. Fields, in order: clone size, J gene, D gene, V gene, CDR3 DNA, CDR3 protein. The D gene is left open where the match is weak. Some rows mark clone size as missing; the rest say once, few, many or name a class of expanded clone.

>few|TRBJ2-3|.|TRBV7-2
TGTGCCAGCGGGTCGGCCCAGGGAGATACGCAGTATTTT
CASGSAQGDTQYF
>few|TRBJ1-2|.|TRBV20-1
TGCAGTGCTAGCGAGGGTCTTGGCTACACCTTC
CSASEGLGYTF
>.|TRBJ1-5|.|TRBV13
TGTGCCAGCAGCAATACTTTGGGCCAGCCCCAGCATTTT
CASSNTLGQPQHF
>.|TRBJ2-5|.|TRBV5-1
TGCGCCAGCAGCTCGTTGGGGCCGCAAGAGACCCAGTACTTC
CASSSLGPQETQYF
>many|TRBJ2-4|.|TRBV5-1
TGCGCCAGCAGCTTGGTCTTCAGGGGAGCCAAAAACATTCAGTACTTC
CASSLVFRGAKNIQYF
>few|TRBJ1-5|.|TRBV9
TGTGCCAGCAGCGTGGGGTGGGGAGGAGGTCAGCCCCAGCATTTT
CASSVGWGGGQPQHF
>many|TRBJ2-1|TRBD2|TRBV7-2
TGTGCCAGCAGCTTCCTAGCGGATTACAATGAGCAGTTCTTC
CASSFLADYNEQFF
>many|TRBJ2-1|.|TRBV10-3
TGTGCCATAAAGGGATACAATGAGCAGTTCTTC
CAIKGYNEQFF
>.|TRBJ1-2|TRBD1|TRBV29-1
TGCAGCGTTGAAGATCGGGCGGCAGGGGGCCGCTATGGCTACACCTTC
CSVEDRAAGGRYGYTF
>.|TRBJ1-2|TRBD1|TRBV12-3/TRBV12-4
TGTGCCAGCAGGGGGACAGGAAAGAACTATGGCTACACCTTC
CASRGTGKNYGYTF
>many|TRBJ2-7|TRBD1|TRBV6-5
TGTGCCAGCAGGGATCCGGGACAGGGTTCCCACGAGCAGTACTTC
CASRDPGQGSHEQYF
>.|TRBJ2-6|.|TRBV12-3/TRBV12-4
TGTGCCAGCAGCGGATACTTGTGGGGCTCTGGGGCCAACGTCCTGACTTTC
CASSGYLWGSGANVLTF
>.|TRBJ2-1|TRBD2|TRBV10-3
TGTGCCATCAGCCAACTAGCGGGGGTAAATGAGCAGTTCTTC
CAISQLAGVNEQFF
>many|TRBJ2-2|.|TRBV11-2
TGTGCCAGCACCAACCCAGCCCCGTACCGGGAGCTGTTTTTT
CASTNPAPYRELFF
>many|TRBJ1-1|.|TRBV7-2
TGTGCCAGCAGCTTAGGGGGGACATCGGGTGGGGCTTTCTTT
CASSLGGTSGGAFF
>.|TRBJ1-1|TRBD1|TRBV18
TGTGCCAGCTCTCCAACGAACGGGGGACAGGGCGGAGCTTTCTTT
CASSPTNGGQGGAFF
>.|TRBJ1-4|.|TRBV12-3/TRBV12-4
TGTGCCAGCAGAACTACAGCAACTAATGAAAAACTGTTTTTT
CASRTTATNEKLFF
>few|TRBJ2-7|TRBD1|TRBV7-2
TGTGCCAGCAACTTCGGGACAGTCAGTTACGAGCAGTACTTC
CASNFGTVSYEQYF
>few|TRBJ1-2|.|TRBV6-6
TGTGCCAGCAGTCACCGGGGGGGTTACTCCACCTTC
CASSHRGGYSTF
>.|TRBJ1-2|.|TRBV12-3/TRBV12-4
TGTGCCAGCAGTTTTGACATGACCCGGGGTGGCTACACCTTC
CASSFDMTRGGYTF